The clone carrying this TCR beta chain is a singleton in its sample. This sample includes further DNA sequences coding for the same CDR3. These data come from a study of shared clonotypes between healthy human individuals. Losses at the gene ends were 0 bases for V and 3 bases for J; bases not matched to a gene: 3. The CDR3 totals 16 residues. Germline V gene sequence: CDR1 SGDLS, CDR2 YYNGEE. Across several immunoSEQ plates, the genomic DNA of each subset was split evenly. Here immunoSEQ multiplex PCR was the method, and the copy in TCRdb shows in-frame clones only, minus some. The repertoire holds around 1 million clones, with 76% as singletons.

This chain joins TRBV9 and TRBJ2-1; 10 bases align to TRBD2. Specimen: memory CD4+ T cells sorted from blood. The sample's subset: CD45RA-negative fraction. The receptor's source is a man aged 18 to 29 in good health. The CDR3 DNA reads TGTGCCAGCAGCGTAGGGACTAGCGGCCTCTACAATGAGCAGTTCTTC. Its translation is CASSVGTSGLYNEQFF.